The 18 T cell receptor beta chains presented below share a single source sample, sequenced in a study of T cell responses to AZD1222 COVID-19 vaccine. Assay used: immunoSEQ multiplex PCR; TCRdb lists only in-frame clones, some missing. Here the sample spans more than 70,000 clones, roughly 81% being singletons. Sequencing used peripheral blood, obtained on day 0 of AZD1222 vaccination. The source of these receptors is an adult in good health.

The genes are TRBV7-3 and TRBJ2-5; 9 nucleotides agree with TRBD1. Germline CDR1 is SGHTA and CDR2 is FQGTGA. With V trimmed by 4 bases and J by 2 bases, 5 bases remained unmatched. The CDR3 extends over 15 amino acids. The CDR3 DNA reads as TGTGCCAGCAGCTCGACAGGGGGGAGGCAAGAGACCCAGTACTTC. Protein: CASSSTGGRQETQYF.

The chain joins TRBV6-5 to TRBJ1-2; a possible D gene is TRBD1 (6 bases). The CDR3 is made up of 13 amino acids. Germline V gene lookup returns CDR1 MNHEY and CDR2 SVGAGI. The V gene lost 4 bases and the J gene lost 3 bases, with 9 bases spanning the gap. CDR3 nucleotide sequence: TGTGCCAGCAGTTCAGGGGCCTACTATGGCTACACCTTC. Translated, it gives CASSSGAYYGYTF.

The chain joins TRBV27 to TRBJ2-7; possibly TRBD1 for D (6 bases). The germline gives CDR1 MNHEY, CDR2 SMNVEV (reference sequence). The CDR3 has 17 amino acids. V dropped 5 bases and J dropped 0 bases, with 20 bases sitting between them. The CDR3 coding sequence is TGTGCCAGCAGTCTTACCGCGCACCCGGACAGCTCCTACGAGCAGTACTTC. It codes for CASSLTAHPDSSYEQYF.

The CDR3 bases are TGCGCCAGCATTCCTTCTTGGCGGGGGACCTCCTACGAGCAGTACTTC. As protein: CASIPSWRGTSYEQYF. The chain combines TRBV4-1 with TRBJ2-7; TRBD2 agrees at 7 bases. CDR1 and CDR2 from the germline V gene are MGHRA and YSYEKL. Trimming at V came to 7 bases and at J to 0 bases, leaving 12 bases not matched to a gene. The length of the CDR3 is 16 residues.

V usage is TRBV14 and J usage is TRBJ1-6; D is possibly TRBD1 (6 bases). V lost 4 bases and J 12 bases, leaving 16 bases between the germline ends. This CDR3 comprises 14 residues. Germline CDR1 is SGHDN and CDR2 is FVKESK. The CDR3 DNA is TGTGCCAGCAGCCCCCGCGTGGGGGGCGAACCCCTCCACTTT. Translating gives CASSPRVGGEPLHF.

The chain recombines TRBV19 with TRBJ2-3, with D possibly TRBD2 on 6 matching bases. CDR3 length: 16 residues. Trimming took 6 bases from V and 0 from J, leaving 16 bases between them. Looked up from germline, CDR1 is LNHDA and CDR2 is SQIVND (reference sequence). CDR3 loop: CASSMGGDSSTDTQYF. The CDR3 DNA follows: TGTGCCAGTAGCATGGGCGGGGACTCTAGCACAGATACGCAGTATTTT.

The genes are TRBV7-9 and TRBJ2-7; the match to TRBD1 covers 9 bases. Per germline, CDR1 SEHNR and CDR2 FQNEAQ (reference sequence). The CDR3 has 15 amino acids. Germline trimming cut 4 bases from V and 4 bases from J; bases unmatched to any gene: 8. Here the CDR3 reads CASSSPGTGSYEQYF. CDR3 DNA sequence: TGTGCCAGCAGCTCTCCCGGGACAGGGTCTTACGAGCAGTACTTC.

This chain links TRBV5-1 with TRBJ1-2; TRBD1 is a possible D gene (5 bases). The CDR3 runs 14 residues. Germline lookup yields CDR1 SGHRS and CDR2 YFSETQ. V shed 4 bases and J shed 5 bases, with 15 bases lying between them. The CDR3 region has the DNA TGCGCCAGCAGCCACGGGACGGACGGGTATGGCTACACCTTC. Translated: CASSHGTDGYGYTF. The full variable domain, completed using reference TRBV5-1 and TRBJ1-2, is KAGVTQTPRYLIKTRGQQVTLSCSPISGHRSVSWYQQTPGQGLQFLFEYFSETQRNKGNFPGRFSGRQFSNSRSEMNVSTLELGDSALYLCASSHGTDGYGYTFGSGTRLTVV.

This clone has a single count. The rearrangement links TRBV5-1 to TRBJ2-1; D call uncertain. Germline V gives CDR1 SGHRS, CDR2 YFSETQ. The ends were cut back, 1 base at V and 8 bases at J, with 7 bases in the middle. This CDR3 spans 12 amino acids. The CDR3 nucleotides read TGCGCCAGCAGCTTGCGGCCTTATGAGCAGTTCTTC. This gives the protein CASSLRPYEQFF.

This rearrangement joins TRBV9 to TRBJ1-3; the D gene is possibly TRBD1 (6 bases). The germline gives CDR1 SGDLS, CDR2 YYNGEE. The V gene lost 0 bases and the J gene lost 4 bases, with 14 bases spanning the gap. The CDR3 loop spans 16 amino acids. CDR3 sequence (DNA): TGTGCCAGCAGCGTAGGGGGGCAAGTAGGAGGAAACACCATATATTTT. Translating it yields CASSVGGQVGGNTIYF.

CDR3 amino acids: CSVIGQGASKKLFF. The CDR3 DNA sequence: TGCAGCGTTATCGGACAGGGGGCGAGTAAAAAACTGTTTTTT. The rearrangement links TRBV29-1 to TRBJ1-4; TRBD1 aligns across 11 bases. Germline V gives CDR1 SQVTM, CDR2 ANQGSEA. CDR3 length equals 14 residues. With V trimmed by 5 bases and J by 9 bases, 8 bases remained unmatched. The entire variable domain, with the rest obtained from reference TRBV29-1 and TRBJ1-4, is as follows: SAVISQKPSRDICQRGTSLTIQCQVDSQVTMMFWYRQQPGQSLTLIATANQGSEATYESGFVIDKFPISRPNLTFSTLTVSNMSPEDSSIYLCSVIGQGASKKLFFGSGTQLSVL.

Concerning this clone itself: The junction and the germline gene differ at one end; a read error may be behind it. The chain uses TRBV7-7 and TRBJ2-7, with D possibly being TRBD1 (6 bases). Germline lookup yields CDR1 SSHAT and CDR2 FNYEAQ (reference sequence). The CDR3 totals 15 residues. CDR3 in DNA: TGTGCTAGCAGCCCTTCAGGACAGAACTCCTACGAGCAGTACTTC. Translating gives CASSPSGQNSYEQYF.

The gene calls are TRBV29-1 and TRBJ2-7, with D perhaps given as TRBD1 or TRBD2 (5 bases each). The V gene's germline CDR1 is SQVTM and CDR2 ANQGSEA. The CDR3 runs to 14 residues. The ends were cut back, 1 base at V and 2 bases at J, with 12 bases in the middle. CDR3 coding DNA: TGCAGCGTTGAAGTGGGGGACGGAACCTACGAGCAGTACTTC. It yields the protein CSVEVGDGTYEQYF.

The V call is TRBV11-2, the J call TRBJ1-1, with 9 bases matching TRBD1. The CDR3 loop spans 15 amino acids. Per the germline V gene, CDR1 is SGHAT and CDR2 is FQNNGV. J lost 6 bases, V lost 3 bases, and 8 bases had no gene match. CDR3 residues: CASSLRTGEGAEAFF. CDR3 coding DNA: TGTGCCAGCAGCTTGAGGACAGGGGAAGGGGCTGAAGCTTTCTTT.

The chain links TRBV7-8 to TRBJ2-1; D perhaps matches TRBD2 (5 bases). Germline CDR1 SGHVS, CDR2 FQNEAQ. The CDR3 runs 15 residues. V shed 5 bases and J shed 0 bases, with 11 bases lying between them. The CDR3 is CASSIRGTSYNEQFF. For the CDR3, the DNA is TGTGCCAGCAGCATTCGGGGAACCTCCTACAATGAGCAGTTCTTC.

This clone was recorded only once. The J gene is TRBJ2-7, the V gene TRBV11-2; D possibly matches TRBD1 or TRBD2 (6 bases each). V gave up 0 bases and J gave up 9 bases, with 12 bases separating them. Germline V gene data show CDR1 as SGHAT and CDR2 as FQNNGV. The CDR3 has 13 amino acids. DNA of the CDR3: TGTGCCAGCAGCTTAGAATCACAGGGAGGGCAGTACTTC. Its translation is CASSLESQGGQYF.

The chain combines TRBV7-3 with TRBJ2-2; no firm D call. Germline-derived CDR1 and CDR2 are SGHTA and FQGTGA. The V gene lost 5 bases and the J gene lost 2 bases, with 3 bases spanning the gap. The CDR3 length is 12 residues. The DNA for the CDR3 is TGTGCCAGCAGCCGAAACACCGGGGAGCTGTTTTTT. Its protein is CASSRNTGELFF.

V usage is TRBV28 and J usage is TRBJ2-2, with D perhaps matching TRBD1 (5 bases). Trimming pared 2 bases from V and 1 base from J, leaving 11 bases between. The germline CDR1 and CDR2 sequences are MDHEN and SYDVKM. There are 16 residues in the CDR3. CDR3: CASSLVGQGNTGELFF. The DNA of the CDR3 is TGTGCCAGCAGTTTAGTCGGTCAGGGGAACACCGGGGAGCTGTTTTTT.